These 18 T cell receptor beta chains came from one sample sequenced in a study of T cells after yellow fever vaccination. TCRdb redid the calling of the 5' RACE reads with MiXCR, one entry per CDR3 protein. The data contain 95,000 to 150,000 distinct CDR3 sequences, more than 7.5% of them singletons. The material was CD8+ T cells sorted from PBMCs, obtained on the day of the yellow fever booster vaccination. These receptors were collected from a young man who received the YFV17D yellow fever vaccine.

This clonotype was counted ten times or more. The rearrangement uses TRBV7-9 and TRBJ2-7; D gene unclear. Germline V gene data show CDR1 as SEHNR and CDR2 as FQNEAQ (reference sequence). The V end was cut by 5 bases, the J end by 0 bases, with 8 bases between. The CDR3 is made up of 13 amino acids. This CDR3 is CASSPQDSYEQYV. CDR3 nucleotides: TGTGCCAGCAGCCCCCAAGACTCCTACGAGCAGTACGTC.

V gene TRBV9 combines with J gene TRBJ2-6; 8 nucleotides match TRBD1. Germline V gene data show CDR1 as SGDLS and CDR2 as YYNGEE. With 2 bases clipped from V and 3 bases from J, the junction kept 4 bases outside the gene matches. CDR3 length equals 16 residues. The DNA of the CDR3 is TGTGCCAGCAGCGTGACAGGGGATGATGGGGCCAACGTCCTGACTTTC. Protein sequence: CASSVTGDDGANVLTF.

This clonotype appeared a few times. This rearrangement joins TRBV4-1 to TRBJ1-2; the D is unclear. V was trimmed by 1 base and J by 5 bases, leaving 17 bases between them. Germline loops: CDR1 MGHRA, CDR2 YSYEKL. This CDR3 comprises 16 residues. CDR3 in amino acids: CASSQGPARAFYGYTF. For the CDR3, the DNA is TGCGCCAGCAGCCAAGGCCCGGCCCGGGCCTTTTATGGCTACACCTTC.

This clonotype was counted only a few times. The genes are TRBV19 and TRBJ1-5, with D perhaps TRBD1 (5 bases). The germline V gene has CDR1 LNHDA and CDR2 SQIVND (reference sequence). The V gene lost 7 bases and the J gene lost 9 bases, with 31 bases spanning the gap. The CDR3 is 18 amino acids. The CDR3 bases are TGTGCCAGTAAGGCCTCCCCACTCAGCGGGGCAGAGGGTCGGCCCCAGCATTTT. Its translation: CASKASPLSGAEGRPQHF.

The chain joins TRBV18 to TRBJ2-1; 9 bases fit TRBD1. The CDR3 contains 16 residues. Germline V gene data show CDR1 as KGHSH and CDR2 as LQKENI. V was pared by 2 bases and J by 0 bases, with 2 bases of the junction left unmatched. CDR3 protein: CASSPGQGNSYNEQFF. The CDR3 nucleotides read TGTGCCAGCTCACCAGGACAGGGGAACTCCTACAATGAGCAGTTCTTC.

The chain has TRBV27 and TRBJ2-1; D perhaps matches TRBD1 (6 bases). The germline CDR1 and CDR2 sequences are MNHEY and SMNVEV (reference sequence). This CDR3 comprises 12 residues. The V end was cut by 6 bases, the J end by 10 bases, with 13 bases between. CDR3 in amino acids: CASSLGGREQFF. CDR3 coding DNA: TGTGCCAGCAGCCTAGGGGGTCGGGAGCAGTTCTTC.

The V and J genes are TRBV9 and TRBJ2-3; D is possibly TRBD1 or TRBD2 (6 bases each). Germline lookup yields CDR1 SGDLS and CDR2 YYNGEE. The ends were cut back, 0 bases at V and 2 bases at J, with 13 bases in the middle. There are 16 residues in the CDR3. Here the CDR3 reads CASSVVGWGATDTQYF. The CDR3 DNA is TGTGCCAGCAGCGTAGTAGGATGGGGGGCCACAGATACGCAGTATTTT.

This clonotype showed up many times. This rearrangement joins TRBV7-9 to TRBJ2-3; D remains unclear. The CDR3 is made up of 13 amino acids. Germline CDR1 SEHNR, CDR2 FQNEAQ (reference sequence). Deletions cut 3 bases from V and 5 bases from J, with 9 bases between. CDR3 sequence reads: CASSLAKVDTQYF. CDR3 in DNA: TGTGCCAGCAGCTTGGCCAAAGTAGATACGCAGTATTTT.

CDR3 in amino acids: CASTDQGLGADTQYF. CDR3 sequence (DNA): TGCGCCAGCACAGACCAGGGGCTGGGAGCTGATACGCAGTATTTT. The chain uses TRBV5-1 and TRBJ2-3, with D perhaps matching TRBD1 (6 bases). Between the trimmed V and J ends, which lost 6 bases and 6 bases, there was a span of 20 bases. The CDR3 is 15 amino acids. Germline lookup yields CDR1 SGHRS and CDR2 YFSETQ.

This chain joins TRBV5-4 and TRBJ2-2; D is unclear. The CDR3 sequence is 13 residues long. Germline CDR1 and CDR2: SGHNT and YYREEE (reference sequence). V was cut by 2 bases and J by 4 bases, with 6 bases left in between. CDR3 coding DNA: TGTGCCAGCAGCTTTCGTGGCACCGGGGAGCTGTTTTTT. Protein product: CASSFRGTGELFF.

The J gene is TRBJ2-1, the V gene TRBV20-1; 8 bases line up with TRBD2. The CDR3 totals 15 residues. In germline, CDR1 is DFQATT, CDR2 SNEGSKA (reference sequence). J gave up 10 bases and V 5 bases, and 16 bases lay outside the gene matches. CDR3 bases: TGCAGTGCTGAGGCAGGAACGGGGGGGCCTGGCGAGCAGTTCTTC. This codes for CSAEAGTGGPGEQFF.

CDR3 nucleotide sequence: TGCGCCAGCAGCCAAAGCGGGGGGAATTCCTACGAGCAGTACTTC. Translation: CASSQSGGNSYEQYF. V usage is TRBV4-1 and J usage is TRBJ2-7; TRBD2 aligns across 9 bases. This CDR3 has 15 residues. Germline V gene data show CDR1 as MGHRA and CDR2 as YSYEKL. V gave up 2 bases and J gave up 1 base; unmatched junction bases: 3.

This clonotype was counted ten times or more. The chain joins TRBV29-1 to TRBJ2-7; no clear D gene. This CDR3 spans 12 amino acids. Germline V gene data show CDR1 as SQVTM and CDR2 as ANQGSEA. Trimming left V 1 base short and J 1 base short, with 5 bases between. CDR3 nucleotide sequence: TGCAGCGTTGAAGGGGATTCCTACGAGCAGTACTTC. Translating it yields CSVEGDSYEQYF.

A few counts support this clonotype. CDR3 nucleotides: TGCGCCAGCCAGGGTTCCACCGGGGAGCTGTTTTTT. This sequence encodes CASQGSTGELFF. This chain links TRBV5-1 with TRBJ2-2; weak D call: TRBD1 (5 bases). The germline V gene encodes CDR1 SGHRS and CDR2 YFSETQ. The germline V and J ends were trimmed by 7 bases and 4 bases, with 8 bases remaining between them. The CDR3 totals 12 residues.

The chain couples TRBV12-3 or TRBV12-4 to TRBJ2-3, with 13 nucleotides matching TRBD2. J lost 3 bases, V lost 9 bases, and 6 bases had no gene match. The length of the CDR3 is 15 residues. CDR3 region: CASQGTSGDTDTQYF. CDR3 in DNA: TGTGCCAGTCAGGGGACTAGCGGGGATACAGATACGCAGTATTTT.

This clonotype was seen a few times. The chain recombines TRBV4-2 with TRBJ2-1; D unresolved. There are 15 residues in the CDR3. The V end was cut by 4 bases, the J end by 0 bases, with 10 bases between. Germline CDR1 LGHNA, CDR2 YNFKEQ. CDR3 amino acids: CASSRIESSYNEQFF. The CDR3 DNA sequence: TGTGCCAGCAGCCGTATTGAGAGCTCCTACAATGAGCAGTTCTTC.

This clonotype was observed a handful of times. The rearrangement joins TRBV4-1 to TRBJ2-7, with D tentatively TRBD2 (5 bases). Germline V CDR1 and CDR2: MGHRA, YSYEKL. The CDR3 contains 15 residues. Trimming removed 0 bases at V and 4 bases at J, with 13 bases between. CDR3: CASSQEAGRGYEQYF. The CDR3 coding sequence is TGCGCCAGCAGCCAAGAAGCAGGAAGAGGGTACGAGCAGTACTTC.

This clonotype has a handful of counts. This chain connects TRBV5-1 to TRBJ2-7, with a tentative D call TRBD1 (5 bases). Germline V CDR1 and CDR2: SGHRS, YFSETQ. With 4 bases removed from V and 7 bases from J, the gap between germline ends came to 18 bases. The CDR3 is made up of 14 amino acids. CDR3 sequence (DNA): TGCGCCAGCAGCCCTAGGGGCCCCGCACGGGAGCAGTACTTC. It yields the protein CASSPRGPAREQYF.